The 15 T cell receptor beta chains reported below all come from one sample, sequenced in a study of CD8 T cells in ankylosing spondylitis. MiXCR was run by TCRdb on the 5' RACE reads, yielding one entry per CDR3 protein. This sample has 45,000 to 65,000 distinct CDR3 sequences; 6.5% to 9% occur once, and the top ten carry approximately 8%. Material: blood, either unsorted or a sorted T cell fraction (not recorded which). The receptor source for this set is a female donor with ankylosing spondylitis or in good health (not recorded which).

This clonotype was observed at least ten times. The gene calls are TRBV5-1 and TRBJ1-3; possibly TRBD1 for D (6 bases). CDR3 length equals 17 residues. Germline V gene lookup returns CDR1 SGHRS and CDR2 YFSETQ. V was cut by 0 bases and J by 1 base, with 14 bases left in between. The DNA of the CDR3 is TGCGCCAGCAGCTTGGGTGGGGGGCGAAGATCTGGAAACACCATATATTTT. It translates to CASSLGGGRRSGNTIYF.

This clonotype came up many times. This sequence joins TRBV20-1 and TRBJ2-3; D unresolved. Germline loops: CDR1 DFQATT, CDR2 SNEGSKA (reference sequence). Between the trimmed V and J ends, which lost 6 bases and 4 bases, there was a span of 17 bases. The CDR3 is 14 residues long. The DNA for the CDR3 is TGCAGTGCCCTCTGGGGATCGAATCCAGATACGCAGTATTTT. Translated, it gives CSALWGSNPDTQYF.

The J gene is TRBJ2-1, the V gene TRBV7-9, with D unclear. This CDR3 is built from 14 residues. Trimming shortened V by 1 base and J by 7 bases, and 11 bases separated the two germline ends. Germline values: CDR1 SEHNR, CDR2 FQNEAQ (reference sequence). Written as DNA, the CDR3 is TGTGCCAGCAGCTTAGGCCCCCGAAGGAATGAGCAGTTCTTC. Amino acid sequence: CASSLGPRRNEQFF.

This clonotype occurred many times. This rearrangement joins TRBV5-1 to TRBJ1-1; D is possibly TRBD1 (5 bases). This CDR3 has 13 amino acids. V dropped 2 bases and J dropped 8 bases, with 13 bases sitting between them. CDR1 is SGHRS, CDR2 YFSETQ, per germline. CDR3 in amino acids: CASSLMGQGEAFF. CDR3 nucleotides: TGCGCCAGCAGCTTAATGGGCCAGGGAGAAGCTTTCTTT.

In this sample, this clonotype turned up many times. The gene calls are TRBV20-1 and TRBJ2-7, with 9 bases matching TRBD2. V lost 4 bases to trimming and J lost 5 bases; unmatched junction nucleotides: 6. The CDR3 runs 13 residues. CDR1 is DFQATT, CDR2 SNEGSKA, per germline (reference sequence). The CDR3 protein is CSATSGLAHEQYF. In DNA form, the CDR3 reads TGCAGTGCTACTTCGGGACTAGCCCACGAGCAGTACTTC.

This clonotype was seen many times. The chain uses TRBV20-1 and TRBJ1-2; the D is unclear. The CDR3 is 16 amino acids. Germline V lookup: CDR1 DFQATT, CDR2 SNEGSKA (reference sequence). Trimming removed 6 bases at V and 5 bases at J, with 25 bases between. The chain's CDR3 is CSAIPERKLDVYGYTF. In DNA form, the CDR3 reads TGCAGTGCAATCCCAGAACGAAAACTGGATGTTTATGGCTACACCTTC.

This clonotype occurred many times. The chain carries TRBV25-1 and TRBJ2-3; tentatively, D is TRBD1 (6 bases). Per germline, CDR1 MGHDK and CDR2 SYGVNS. The CDR3 has 13 amino acids. V was cut by 3 bases and J by 3 bases, with 7 bases left in between. CDR3 sequence (DNA): TGTGCCAGCAGTGAGACAGGAACAGATACGCAGTATTTT. Protein sequence: CASSETGTDTQYF.

This clonotype was recorded at least ten times. The CDR3: CASSFDRHDQPQHF. DNA for the CDR3: TGTGCCAGCAGCTTTGACAGGCACGATCAGCCCCAGCATTTT. The chain couples TRBV11-2 to TRBJ1-5, with D possibly TRBD1 on 6 matching bases. V dropped 3 bases and J dropped 5 bases, with 11 bases sitting between them. CDR1 and CDR2 from the germline V gene are SGHAT and FQNNGV. This CDR3 has 14 amino acids.

This clonotype was seen at least ten times. The chain uses TRBV5-6 and TRBJ1-5; D is perhaps TRBD1 (5 bases). The ends were cut back, 0 bases at V and 0 bases at J, with 10 bases in the middle. The germline V gene has CDR1 SGHDT and CDR2 YYEEEE. The CDR3 contains 16 residues. CDR3 in amino acids: CASSLAGGVSNQPQHF. In nucleotides, the CDR3 is TGTGCCAGCAGCTTGGCAGGAGGGGTTAGCAATCAGCCCCAGCATTTT.

This clonotype was seen many times. The rearrangement joins TRBV7-2 to TRBJ2-1; D uncertain. Trimming took 2 bases from V and 6 from J, leaving 5 bases between them. The V gene's germline CDR1 is SGHTA and CDR2 FQGNSA. This CDR3 comprises 12 residues. In nucleotides, the CDR3 is TGTGCCAGCAGCTTAACAGCCAATGAGCAGTTCTTC. This encodes CASSLTANEQFF. Supplemented by reference TRBV7-2 and TRBJ2-1, the full variable domain reads GAGVSQSPSNKVTEKGKDVELRCDPISGHTALYWYRQSLGQGLEFLIYFQGNSAPDKSGLPSDRFSAERTGGSVSTLTIQRTQQEDSAVYLCASSLTANEQFFGPGTRLTVL.

This clonotype was seen ten or more times. The rearrangement links TRBV3-1 to TRBJ2-1; either TRBD1 or TRBD2 may supply D (5 bases each). Trimming stripped 3 bases from V and 2 bases from J, with 14 bases between. The CDR3 is 16 amino acids. Germline CDR1 is LGHDT and CDR2 is YNNKEL (reference sequence). The DNA for the CDR3 is TGTGCCAGCAGCCAGGACGGGGCCGTCGCCTACAATGAGCAGTTCTTC. It translates to CASSQDGAVAYNEQFF.

To note about this clonotype: With a much larger clone just one base away, this may be a read error. The gene calls are TRBV2 and TRBJ1-2; 10 bases fit TRBD1. The CDR3 consists of 15 residues. Trimming at V came to 2 bases and at J to 4 bases, leaving 4 bases not matched to a gene. Germline V gene data show CDR1 as SNHLY and CDR2 as FYNNEI. The CDR3 protein is CASSERQGASYGYTF. In DNA form, the CDR3 reads TGTGCCAGCAGTGAAAGACAGGGGGCTAGCTATGGCTACACCTTC.

This clonotype was counted ten times or more. V and J are TRBV20-1 and TRBJ1-1; TRBD1 agrees at 9 bases. Germline CDR1 and CDR2: DFQATT and SNEGSKA (reference sequence). J gave up 4 bases and V 6 bases, and 6 bases lay outside the gene matches. CDR3 length: 13 amino acids. The DNA of the CDR3 is TGCAGTGCCCCCCGGACAGGGGCCACTGAAGCTTTCTTT. Its protein is CSAPRTGATEAFF.

The rearrangement joins TRBV11-2 to TRBJ2-1; no clear D gene. Trimming left V 7 bases short and J 2 bases short, with 12 bases between. The CDR3 spans 14 residues. The germline V gene encodes CDR1 SGHAT and CDR2 FQNNGV. The CDR3 DNA sequence: TGTGCCAGCACCCCACCGGGTACCTACAATGAGCAGTTCTTC. This translates into CASTPPGTYNEQFF. Full variable domain (remainder filled in from reference TRBV11-2 and TRBJ2-1): EAGVAQSPRYKIIEKRQSVAFWCNPISGHATLYWYQQILGQGPKLLIQFQNNGVVDDSQLPKDRFSAERLKGVDSTLKIQPAKLEDSAVYLCASTPPGTYNEQFFGPGTRLTVL.

This clonotype occurred many times. The chain uses TRBV10-3 and TRBJ2-3, with D unresolved. Per germline, CDR1 ENHRY and CDR2 SYGVKD. Trimming removed 0 bases at V and 4 bases at J, with 8 bases between. This CDR3 contains 14 residues. The CDR3 spells CAISESDGADTQYF. CDR3 sequence (DNA): TGTGCCATCAGTGAGTCGGATGGTGCAGATACGCAGTATTTT.